Below, 4 T cell receptor beta chains from the same sample are listed, as sequenced in a study of cytotoxic CD8 clonotypes in ibrutinib-treated CLL. Sequencing was performed with immunoSEQ multiplex PCR; in TCRdb, only in-frame clones are kept and a portion is missing. This sample has some 200,000 clones, with around 72% found just once. Sequenced material: PBMCs, taken after 24 months of ibrutinib treatment. These receptors were obtained from a human donor with chronic lymphocytic leukemia.

In DNA form, the CDR3 reads TGTGCCAGCAGTTTATCGAACAATCAGCCCCAGCATTTT. Encoded protein: CASSLSNNQPQHF. The rearrangement uses TRBV27 and TRBJ1-5, with D hard to call. The V gene lost 0 bases and the J gene lost 3 bases, with 3 bases spanning the gap. Germline V gene lookup returns CDR1 MNHEY and CDR2 SMNVEV (reference sequence). This CDR3 contains 13 residues.

V gene TRBV7-9 combines with J gene TRBJ2-7; TRBD2 agrees at 7 bases. CDR1 and CDR2 (germline): SEHNR, FQNEAQ (reference sequence). The CDR3 covers 15 residues. The V segment lost 5 bases and the J segment 2 bases; nucleotides outside the gene matches: 9. The CDR3 region has the DNA TGTGCCAGCAGCAGTCGGGGAGGGGAGGCCTACGAGCAGTACTTC. Protein product: CASSSRGGEAYEQYF.

The gene calls are TRBV25-1 and TRBJ1-5, with 7 bases lining up with TRBD1. Trimming took 4 bases from V and 1 from J; bases not matched to a gene: 1. The CDR3 has 14 amino acids. Germline V gene lookup returns CDR1 MGHDK and CDR2 SYGVNS. CDR3 protein: CASSVQGSNQPQHF. The CDR3, as DNA: TGTGCCAGCAGTGTACAGGGGAGCAATCAGCCCCAGCATTTT.

The gene calls are TRBV7-2 and TRBJ2-1; 12 nucleotides match TRBD2. The CDR3 has 16 amino acids. V shed 5 bases and J 4 bases; nucleotides not matched to a gene: 6. The V gene's germline CDR1 is SGHTA and CDR2 FQGNSA. CDR3 coding DNA: TGTGCCAGCAGCGTCGACGGACTAGCGGGGTACAATGAGCAGTTCTTC. This gives the protein CASSVDGLAGYNEQFF.